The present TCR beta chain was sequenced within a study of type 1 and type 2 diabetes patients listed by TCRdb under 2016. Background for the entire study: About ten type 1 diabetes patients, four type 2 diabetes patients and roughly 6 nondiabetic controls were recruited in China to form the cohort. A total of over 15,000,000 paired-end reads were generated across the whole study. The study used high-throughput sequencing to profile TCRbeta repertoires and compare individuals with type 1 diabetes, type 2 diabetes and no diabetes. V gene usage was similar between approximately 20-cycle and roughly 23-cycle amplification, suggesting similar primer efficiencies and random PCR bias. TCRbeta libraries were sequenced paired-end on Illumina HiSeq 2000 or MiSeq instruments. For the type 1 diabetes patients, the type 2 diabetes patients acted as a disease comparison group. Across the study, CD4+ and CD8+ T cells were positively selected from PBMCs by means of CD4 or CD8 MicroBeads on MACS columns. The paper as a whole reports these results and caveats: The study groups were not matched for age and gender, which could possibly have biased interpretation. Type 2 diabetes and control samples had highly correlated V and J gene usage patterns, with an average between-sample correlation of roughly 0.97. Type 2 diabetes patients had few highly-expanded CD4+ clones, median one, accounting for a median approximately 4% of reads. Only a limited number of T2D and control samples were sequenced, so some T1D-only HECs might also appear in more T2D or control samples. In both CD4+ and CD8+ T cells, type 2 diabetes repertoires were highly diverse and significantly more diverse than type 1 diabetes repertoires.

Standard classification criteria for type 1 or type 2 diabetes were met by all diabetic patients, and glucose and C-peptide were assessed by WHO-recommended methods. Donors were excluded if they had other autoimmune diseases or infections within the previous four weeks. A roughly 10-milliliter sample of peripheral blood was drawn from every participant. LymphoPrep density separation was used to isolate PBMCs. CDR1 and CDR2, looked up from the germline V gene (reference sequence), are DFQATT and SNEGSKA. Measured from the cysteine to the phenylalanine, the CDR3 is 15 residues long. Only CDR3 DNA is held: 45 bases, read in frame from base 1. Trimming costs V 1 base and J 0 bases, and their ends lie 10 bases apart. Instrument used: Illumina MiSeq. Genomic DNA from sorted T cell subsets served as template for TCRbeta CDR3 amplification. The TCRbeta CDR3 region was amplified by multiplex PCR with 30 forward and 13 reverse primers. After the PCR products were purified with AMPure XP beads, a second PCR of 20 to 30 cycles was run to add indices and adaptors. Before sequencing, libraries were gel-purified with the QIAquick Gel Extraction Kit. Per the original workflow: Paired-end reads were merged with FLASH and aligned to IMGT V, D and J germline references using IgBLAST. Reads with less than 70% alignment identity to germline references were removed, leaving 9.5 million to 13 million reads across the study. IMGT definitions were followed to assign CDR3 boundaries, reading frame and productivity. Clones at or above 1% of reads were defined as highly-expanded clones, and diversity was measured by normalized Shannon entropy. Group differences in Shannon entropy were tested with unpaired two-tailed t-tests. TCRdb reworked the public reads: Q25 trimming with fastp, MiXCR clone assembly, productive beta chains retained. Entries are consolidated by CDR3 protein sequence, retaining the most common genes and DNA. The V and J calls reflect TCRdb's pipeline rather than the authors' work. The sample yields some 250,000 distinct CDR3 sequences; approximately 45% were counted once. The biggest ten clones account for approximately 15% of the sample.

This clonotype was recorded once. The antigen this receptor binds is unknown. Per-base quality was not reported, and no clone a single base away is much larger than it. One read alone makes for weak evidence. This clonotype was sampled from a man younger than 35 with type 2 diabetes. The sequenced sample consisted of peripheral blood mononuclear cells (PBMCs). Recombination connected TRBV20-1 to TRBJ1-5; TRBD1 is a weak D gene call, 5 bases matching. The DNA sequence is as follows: TGCAGTGCTAGAGCCTGGGGGGTTAGCAATCAGCCCCAGCATTTT. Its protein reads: CSARAWGVSNQPQHF.